The 23 T cell receptor beta chains below come from one sample, sequenced in a study of T cell responses to AZD1222 COVID-19 vaccine. The assay was immunoSEQ multiplex PCR, and TCRdb's table has in-frame clones only and misses some. The profile shows about 150,000 clones, 75% to 90% of them singletons. The sequenced sample was peripheral blood, obtained 28 days after the second AZD1222 dose. Receptors originate from an adult who received the AZD1222 COVID-19 vaccine.

CDR3: CASSQWTGGSTGELFF. CDR3 DNA sequence: TGCGCCAGCAGCCAATGGACAGGGGGCTCAACCGGGGAGCTGTTTTTT. The chain links TRBV4-1 to TRBJ2-2; 11 positions agree with TRBD1. The CDR3 runs 16 residues. Germline CDR1 is MGHRA and CDR2 is YSYEKL. With V trimmed by 2 bases and J by 5 bases, 4 bases remained unmatched.

This clone has only one observation. This chain links TRBV2 with TRBJ2-2; unclear D gene. This CDR3 region has 15 residues. Per germline, CDR1 SNHLY and CDR2 FYNNEI. The V end was cut by 5 bases, the J end by 5 bases, with 15 bases between. The CDR3, as DNA: TGTGCCAGCAGTACCTTTTCCGGGCCTACCGGGGAGCTGTTTTTT. It translates to CASSTFSGPTGELFF.

J is TRBJ1-5 and V is TRBV29-1; 8 bases fit TRBD1. With V trimmed by 5 bases and J by 2 bases, 17 bases remained unmatched. CDR1 is SQVTM and CDR2 is ANQGSEA in the germline V gene. The CDR3 extends over 18 amino acids. The CDR3 nucleotides are TGCAGCGTTCGGCGGGTACCATCAGGACAGGGACGCAATCAGCCCCAGCATTTT. It codes for CSVRRVPSGQGRNQPQHF.

V gene TRBV12-3 or TRBV12-4 combines with J gene TRBJ2-7, with 7 bases matching TRBD1. With V trimmed by 10 bases and J by 9 bases, 12 bases remained unmatched. The CDR3 has 12 amino acids. The CDR3 DNA reads as TGTGCCACAAGCACAGGGGTTCATGTGCAGTACTTC. Protein product: CATSTGVHVQYF.

The chain uses TRBV5-1 and TRBJ2-2; 9 positions match TRBD2. V lost 0 bases and J lost 7; bases outside the gene matches: 4. In germline, CDR1 is SGHRS, CDR2 YFSETQ. CDR3 length equals 15 residues. The chain's CDR3 is CASSLESSGVGELFF. CDR3 bases: TGCGCCAGCAGCTTGGAGTCTAGCGGGGTCGGGGAGCTGTTTTTT.

In its sample, this clone was seen once. The chain carries TRBV11-2 and TRBJ2-6, with D uncertain. Germline CDR1 reads SGHAT; CDR2 reads FQNNGV. The CDR3 contains 14 residues. Trimming stripped 5 bases from V and 4 bases from J, with 9 bases between. The CDR3 bases are TGTGCCAGCAGCCCCTCGTCCGGGGCCAACGTCCTGACTTTC. Translation gives CASSPSSGANVLTF.

The chain combines TRBV21-1 with TRBJ2-1; TRBD2, the table's D call, lacks a check against the DNA. TRBV21-1 is a pseudogene. The CDR3 consists of 17 residues. CDR3 bases: TGTGCCAGCAGCAATGGAGGAAAGCGGGAGGGCCAGTTTGAGCAGTTCTTC. This translates into CASSNGGKREGQFEQFF.

The chain has TRBV2 and TRBJ2-1; 9 positions match TRBD1. The germline V gene encodes CDR1 SNHLY and CDR2 FYNNEI. This CDR3 region has 17 residues. Trimming at V came to 6 bases and at J to 7 bases, leaving 16 bases not matched to a gene. The CDR3 DNA reads TGTGCCAGCAGGGTATCGACCGGGACAGGGAGTGTTAATGAGCAGTTCTTC. Translation: CASRVSTGTGSVNEQFF.

The chain carries TRBV18 and TRBJ2-5; the match to TRBD2 covers 7 bases. The CDR3 has 16 amino acids. V trimming: 6 bases; J trimming: 1 base; junction bases outside the gene matches: 11. The germline gives CDR1 KGHSH, CDR2 LQKENI. The CDR3 region is CASSLGPGRGQETQYF. DNA of the CDR3: TGTGCCAGCTCCCTAGGCCCTGGGAGGGGCCAAGAGACCCAGTACTTC.

The J gene is TRBJ1-5, the V gene TRBV23-1; D might be TRBD1 (6 bases). TRBV23-1 is annotated as an ORF whose role is uncertain. The CDR3 extends over 14 amino acids. V lost 3 bases to trimming and J lost 2 bases, with 8 bases between them. The CDR3 spells CASSQGAGNQPQHF. CDR3 sequence (DNA): TGCGCCAGCAGTCAGGGGGCAGGCAATCAGCCCCAGCATTTT.

This sequence joins TRBV7-9 and TRBJ2-7; D unresolved. V was trimmed by 10 bases and J by 7 bases, leaving 17 bases between them. The V gene's germline CDR1 is SEHNR and CDR2 FQNEAQ (reference sequence). This CDR3 is built from 12 residues. CDR3 sequence reads: CAIRPPGPEQYF. CDR3 DNA: TGTGCCATCCGCCCCCCAGGTCCAGAGCAGTACTTC.

The chain links TRBV29-1 to TRBJ1-2; the D is unclear. With 0 bases removed from V and 7 bases from J, the gap between germline ends came to 12 bases. Germline CDR1 reads SQVTM; CDR2 reads ANQGSEA. The CDR3 contains 13 residues. CDR3 sequence: CSVEDTPQRGYTF. DNA for the CDR3: TGCAGCGTTGAAGACACACCCCAGCGTGGCTACACCTTC. The variable domain in full, with the rest retrieved from reference TRBV29-1 and TRBJ1-2, is SAVISQKPSRDICQRGTSLTIQCQVDSQVTMMFWYRQQPGQSLTLIATANQGSEATYESGFVIDKFPISRPNLTFSTLTVSNMSPEDSSIYLCSVEDTPQRGYTFGSGTRLTVV.

The V and J genes are TRBV27 and TRBJ2-1; TRBD1 matches at 8 bases. Per germline, CDR1 MNHEY and CDR2 SMNVEV (reference sequence). This CDR3 is 15 amino acids long. Trimming cost V 3 bases and J 0 bases; bases outside gene matches: 1. The CDR3 DNA reads TGTGCCAGCAGTTTGGGACAGGCCTCCTACAATGAGCAGTTCTTC. Encoded protein: CASSLGQASYNEQFF.

V gene TRBV5-8 combines with J gene TRBJ2-1; no definite D call. With 2 bases removed from V and 3 bases from J, the gap between germline ends came to 12 bases. Germline V CDR1 and CDR2: SGHTS, YDEGEE. The CDR3 is 15 amino acids. The CDR3: CASSLGQVLYNEQFF. CDR3 sequence (DNA): TGTGCCAGCAGCTTAGGGCAGGTACTCTACAATGAGCAGTTCTTC.

The CDR3 protein is CASTSPAPGTDSYGYTF. The DNA of the CDR3 is TGTGCCAGCACCTCACCGGCTCCCGGGACTGACTCCTATGGCTACACCTTC. V gene TRBV28 combines with J gene TRBJ1-2; a possible D gene is TRBD1 (5 bases). V was clipped by 7 bases and J by 4 bases, with 25 bases between them. Germline V gene sequence: CDR1 MDHEN, CDR2 SYDVKM. The CDR3 is 17 amino acids.

The V gene is TRBV3-1 (or the pseudogene TRBV3-2), the J gene TRBJ2-2, with 14 positions matching TRBD2. CDR1 and CDR2 (germline): LGHDT, YNNKEL (reference sequence). The trim removed 4 bases at V and 1 base at J, leaving 5 bases unmatched. The CDR3 sequence is 18 residues long. The CDR3, as DNA: TGTGCCAGCAGCCGACGGACTAGCGGGAGGCGGAACACCGGGGAGCTGTTTTTT. As protein: CASSRRTSGRRNTGELFF.

This clone was seen only a few times. The V and J genes are TRBV19 and TRBJ1-1; the D is unclear. Between the trimmed V and J ends, which lost 3 bases and 5 bases, there was a span of 22 bases. Germline V gene data show CDR1 as LNHDA and CDR2 as SQIVND (reference sequence). The CDR3 covers 17 residues. The CDR3 DNA sequence: TGTGCCAGTAGTATTAGGTCTCCACTCTCGGGTGGGACTGAAGCTTTCTTT. Amino acid sequence: CASSIRSPLSGGTEAFF.

V gene TRBV6-2 or TRBV6-3 combines with J gene TRBJ2-7, with TRBD2 matching over 10 bases. The CDR3 runs to 16 residues. V shed 6 bases and J 6 bases; nucleotides not matched to a gene: 14. CDR1 and CDR2 (germline): MNHEY, SVGEGT. In DNA form, the CDR3 reads TGTGCCAGCAGCCTAGCAAGCGGGAGGGCCTTGCTCGAGCAGTACTTC. Amino acid sequence: CASSLASGRALLEQYF.

CDR3 nucleotides: TGCGCCAGCAGCCAAACCCCATCCGACGAGCAGTACTTC. This sequence encodes CASSQTPSDEQYF. This rearrangement joins TRBV4-1 to TRBJ2-7; D gene unclear. Germline values: CDR1 MGHRA, CDR2 YSYEKL. The CDR3 totals 13 residues. Trimming removed 2 bases from V and 5 bases from J, with 10 bases in between.

The rearrangement links TRBV9 to TRBJ2-2, with unresolved D. This CDR3 has 11 residues. V lost 3 bases to trimming and J lost 4 bases, with 1 base between them. Germline V gene sequence: CDR1 SGDLS, CDR2 YYNGEE. The chain's CDR3 is CASSGTGELFF. The CDR3 coding sequence is TGTGCCAGCAGCGGCACCGGGGAGCTGTTTTTT.

The chain links TRBV18 to TRBJ2-2, with D possibly TRBD2 on 6 matching bases. The germline V gene has CDR1 KGHSH and CDR2 LQKENI. CDR3 length: 15 amino acids. V shed 1 base and J shed 4 bases, with 10 bases lying between them. The CDR3 sequence is CASSPRRDSTGELFF. The CDR3 DNA reads TGTGCCAGCTCACCACGGAGGGATAGCACCGGGGAGCTGTTTTTT.

The chain links TRBV28 to TRBJ2-7; TRBD2 aligns across 13 bases. Looked up from germline, CDR1 is MDHEN and CDR2 is SYDVKM. The J segment lost 3 bases and the V segment lost 6 bases, leaving 11 bases of the junction unmatched. The CDR3 spans 17 residues. Here the CDR3 reads CASRPITGLAGNYEQYF. The CDR3 DNA reads as TGTGCCAGCAGGCCTATTACGGGACTAGCGGGAAACTACGAGCAGTACTTC.

The V and J genes are TRBV9 and TRBJ2-3; D not certain. Looked up from germline, CDR1 is SGDLS and CDR2 is YYNGEE. V lost 0 bases to trimming and J lost 2 bases, with 4 bases between them. The length of the CDR3 is 13 residues. The CDR3 sequence: CASSVVSTDTQYF. CDR3 nucleotides: TGTGCCAGCAGCGTAGTATCCACAGATACGCAGTATTTT. Complete variable domain (other parts from reference TRBV9 and TRBJ2-3): DSGVTQTPKHLITATGQRVTLRCSPRSGDLSVYWYQQSLDQGLQFLIQYYNGEERAKGNILERFSAQQFPDLHSELNLSSLELGDSALYFCASSVVSTDTQYFGPGTRLTVL.